In this sample, the clone carrying this T cell receptor (beta chain) turned up a few times. Its antigen is unidentified. Researchers amplified the TCR beta CDR3 regions from RNA transcripts. RT-PCR in the first round (using the HTBI primer set) targeted the TCR CDR3. TCRdb re-analysed the multiplex PCR reads in MiXCR, keeping a single row per CDR3 protein. The table has more than 450,000 distinct CDR3 sequences, 12% to 15% seen once. These data belong to a study of T cells in Graves' hyperthyroidism and ophthalmopathy. CDR1 and CDR2 (germline): LGHDT, YNNKEL (reference sequence). The germline V and J ends were trimmed by 1 base and 8 bases, with 12 bases remaining between them. The CDR3 contains 14 residues. General study findings and limits: A median 6.5 months before onset, the model predicted ophthalmopathy. In the blood, most expanded thyroid clonotypes above 0.001 appeared as well.

The study excluded patients with uncontrolled infection, other autoimmune disease, pregnancy or lactation. The sequence was obtained from a woman between 40 and 50 years old with Graves' hyperthyroidism. The chain joins TRBV3-1 to TRBJ1-5, with a weak D call TRBD1 (5 bases). The material sequenced was blood. The CDR3 loop reads CASSQGGGGEPQHF. The DNA of the CDR3 is TGTGCCAGCAGCCAAGGGGGGGGAGGAGAGCCCCAGCATTTT.